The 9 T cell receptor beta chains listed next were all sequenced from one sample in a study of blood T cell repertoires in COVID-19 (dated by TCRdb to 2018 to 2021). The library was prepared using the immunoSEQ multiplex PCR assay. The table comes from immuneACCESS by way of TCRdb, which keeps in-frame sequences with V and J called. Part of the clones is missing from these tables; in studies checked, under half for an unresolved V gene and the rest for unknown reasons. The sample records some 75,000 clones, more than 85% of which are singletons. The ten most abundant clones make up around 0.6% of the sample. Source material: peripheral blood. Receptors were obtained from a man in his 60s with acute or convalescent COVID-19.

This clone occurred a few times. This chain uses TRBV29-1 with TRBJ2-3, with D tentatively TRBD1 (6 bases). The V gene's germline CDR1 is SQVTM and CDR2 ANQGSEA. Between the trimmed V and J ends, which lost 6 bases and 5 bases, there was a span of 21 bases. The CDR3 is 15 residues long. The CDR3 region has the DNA TGCAGCGTCGGAAGGACAGCGCACACAAAAGATACGCAGTATTTT. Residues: CSVGRTAHTKDTQYF.

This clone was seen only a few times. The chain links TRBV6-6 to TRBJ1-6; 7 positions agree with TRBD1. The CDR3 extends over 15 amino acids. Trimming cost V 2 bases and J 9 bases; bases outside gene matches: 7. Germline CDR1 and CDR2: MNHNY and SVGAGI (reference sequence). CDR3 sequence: CASSYSKGATSPLHF. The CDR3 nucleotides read TGTGCCAGCAGTTACAGTAAGGGGGCTACTTCACCCCTCCACTTT.

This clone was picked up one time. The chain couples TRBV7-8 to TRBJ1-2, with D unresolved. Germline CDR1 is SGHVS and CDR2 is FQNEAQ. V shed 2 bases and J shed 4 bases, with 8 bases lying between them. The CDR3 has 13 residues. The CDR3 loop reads CASSLPGLYGYTF. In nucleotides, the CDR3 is TGTGCCAGCAGCTTACCGGGTCTCTATGGCTACACCTTC.

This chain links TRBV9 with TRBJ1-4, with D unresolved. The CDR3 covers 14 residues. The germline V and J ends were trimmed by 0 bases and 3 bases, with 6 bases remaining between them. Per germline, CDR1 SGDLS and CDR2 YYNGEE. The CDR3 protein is CASSVGGSNEKLFF. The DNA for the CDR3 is TGTGCCAGCAGCGTAGGAGGGTCTAATGAAAAACTGTTTTTT.

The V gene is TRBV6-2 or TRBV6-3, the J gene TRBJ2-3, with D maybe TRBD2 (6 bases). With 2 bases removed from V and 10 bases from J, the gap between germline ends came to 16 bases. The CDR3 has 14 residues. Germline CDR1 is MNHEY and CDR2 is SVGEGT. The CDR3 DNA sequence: TGTGCCAGCAGTTACCCACTAGCAGGCGATGCGCAGTATTTT. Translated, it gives CASSYPLAGDAQYF.

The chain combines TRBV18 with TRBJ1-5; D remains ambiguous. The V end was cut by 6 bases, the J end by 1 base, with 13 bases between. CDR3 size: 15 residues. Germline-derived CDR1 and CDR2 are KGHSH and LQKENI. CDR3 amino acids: CASSPTQASNQPQHF. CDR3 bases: TGTGCCAGCTCTCCAACACAAGCGAGCAATCAGCCCCAGCATTTT.

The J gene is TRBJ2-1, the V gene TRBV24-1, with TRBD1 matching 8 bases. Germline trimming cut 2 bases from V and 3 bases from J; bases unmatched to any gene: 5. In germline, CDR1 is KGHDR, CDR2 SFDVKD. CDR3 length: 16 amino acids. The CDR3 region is CATSDSTGVGYNEQFF. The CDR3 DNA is TGTGCCACCAGTGATTCGACAGGGGTCGGCTACAATGAGCAGTTCTTC.

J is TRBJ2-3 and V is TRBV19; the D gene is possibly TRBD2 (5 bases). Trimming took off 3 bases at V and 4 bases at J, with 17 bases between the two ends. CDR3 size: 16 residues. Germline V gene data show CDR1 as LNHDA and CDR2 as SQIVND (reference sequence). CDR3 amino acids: CASSILARAGADTQYF. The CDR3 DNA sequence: TGTGCCAGTAGTATTCTAGCCCGGGCCGGCGCAGATACGCAGTATTTT.

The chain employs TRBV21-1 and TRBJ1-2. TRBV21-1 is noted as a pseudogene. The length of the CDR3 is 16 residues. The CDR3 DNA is TGTGCCAGCAGCAAAAGGCGTCGGGGGGCGCGGGGTGGCTACACCTTC. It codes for CASSKRRRGARGGYTF.